This T cell receptor beta chain was documented in a study of cytomegalovirus exposure and HLA in healthy donors. The study ran its PCR with 60 Vbeta and 13 Jbeta primers. TCRdb keeps only in-frame clones here, not all; method: immunoSEQ multiplex PCR. The sample holds fewer than 150,000 clones, about 80% seen once. Germline CDR1 and CDR2: MGHRA and YSYEKL. The CDR3 is 15 residues long. The V and J ends lost 1 base and 5 bases, in that order; junction bases with no gene match: 5. The V and J genes are TRBV4-1 and TRBJ2-7; 10 bases line up with TRBD1. The material sequenced was PBMCs. The sequence was collected from a man between 35 and 55 years old in good health and CMV-seropositive. For the CDR3, the DNA is TGCGCCAGCAGCCAAGCGGGACAGGGGTGGAACGAGCAGTACTTC. Its protein is CASSQAGQGWNEQYF.